A selection of T cell receptor beta chains follows, all from one sample in a study of T cell repertoires in cytomegalovirus infection. TCRdb called the reads again in MiXCR, with one record for every CDR3 protein. The table records approximately 140,000 distinct CDR3 sequences, 8.8% of them present only once. Sample: PBMCs. The receptors come from a human donor in good health (CMV status not recorded). Some clones in this sample may be carry-over from other donors' samples. CDR3s include the opening cysteine and the closing phenylalanine or tryptophan. Each record gives: D gene, clone size, V gene, J gene, CDR3 DNA, CDR3 protein. A D gene is named only where the DNA matches it firmly. Clone size is shown for a subset of rows, as once, few, many or a class of expanded clone.

TRBD1	many	TRBV28	TRBJ1-2	TGTGCCAGCAGTTTATGGACAGGGGGCCGGATAAACTATGGCTACACCTTC	CASSLWTGGRINYGYTF
TRBD2	.	TRBV20-1	TRBJ2-5	TGCAGTGCCGGGACTAGCAGTAGGGAGACCCAGTACTTC	CSAGTSSRETQYF
.	many	TRBV19	TRBJ1-1	TGTGCCAGTAGTATATGGGTGAACACTGAAGCTTTCTTT	CASSIWVNTEAFF
.	few	TRBV29-1	TRBJ1-6	TGCAGCGTGAGTGGGGGGCGTAATTCACCCCTCCACTTT	CSVSGGRNSPLHF
.	.	TRBV29-1	TRBJ1-4	TGCAGCGTTGGGATCCCACAGGGAGCAACTAATGAAAAACTGTTTTTT	CSVGIPQGATNEKLFF
TRBD1	once	TRBV7-9	TRBJ2-2	TGTGCCAGCAGCTTAGACTGGACAGGGCCCACCGGGGAGCTGTTTTTT	CASSLDWTGPTGELFF
TRBD1	.	TRBV6-6	TRBJ1-3	TGTGCCAGCACGGGGACAGCCCTATCTGGAAACACCATATATTTT	CASTGTALSGNTIYF
.	few	TRBV30	TRBJ2-1	TGTGCCTGGAGTGCAAGTCTAGCGAATATCGGTGAGCAGTTCTTC	CAWSASLANIGEQFF
.	few	TRBV2	TRBJ1-1	TGTGCCAGCAGTGAAGCGCTTAAAGGTGAAGCTTTCTTT	CASSEALKGEAFF
.	many	TRBV5-1	TRBJ2-7	TGCGCCAGCAGCAACGCTGGGAACGAGCAGTACTTC	CASSNAGNEQYF
.	many	TRBV15	TRBJ2-5	TGTGCCACCAGCAGAGACCCCGTCTCAGAGACCCAGTACTTC	CATSRDPVSETQYF
TRBD2	many	TRBV7-9	TRBJ2-3	TGTGCCAGCAGGACAAGCGGGGGCGCAGATACGCAGTATTTT	CASRTSGGADTQYF
TRBD2	many	TRBV6-5	TRBJ2-1	TGTGCCAGCAGTTATGGTGGGACCGGGACTAGCGGTTACAATGAGCAGTTCTTC	CASSYGGTGTSGYNEQFF
TRBD1	many	TRBV20-1	TRBJ2-7	TGCAGTGCTAGGCCCCGGGACAGGGGGTCGTCCTACGAGCAGTACTTC	CSARPRDRGSSYEQYF
TRBD2	many	TRBV7-2	TRBJ2-3	TGTGCCAGCAGCACGTATAGCGGGAAATACACAGATACGCAGTATTTT	CASSTYSGKYTDTQYF